This T cell receptor beta chain is drawn from a study of shared clonotypes between healthy human individuals. Overall study results and limits: Sampling included only blood; tissue repertoires likely differ.

About this clone itself: Its specificity is not known.

Deep level was the assay's run setting. Once extracted for a subset, genomic DNA was divided evenly among several immunoSEQ plates. Sequencing on ten immunoSEQ deep assay plates was performed for unsorted PBMC DNA. TCRdb's copy holds only in-frame clones and misses some; the assay was immunoSEQ multiplex PCR. The data hold around 510,000 clones, with around three quarters observed a single time. Germline lookup yields CDR1 WSHSY and CDR2 SAAADI. J lost 1 base, V lost 0 bases, and 8 bases had no gene match. The CDR3 is 18 residues long. This chain links TRBV10-2 with TRBJ2-5; 10 bases are a match to TRBD2. Sequences were obtained from PBMCs. This sequence was found in a woman in her 40s in good health. Some clones in this sample may be carry-over from other donors' samples. The DNA of the CDR3 is TGCGCCAGCAGTGAGTCGGTCCGGGCTAGCGGGGGCCAAGAGACCCAGTACTTC. This gives the protein CASSESVRASGGQETQYF.